This TCR beta chain was sequenced in a study of TET2 disruption in CD19-targeted CAR T cells (dated by TCRdb to the late 2010s). In terms of the full investigation: The number of samples was determined by the original clinical trial design and by which samples were available, and no additional inclusion criteria were applied.

Taken from cysteine to phenylalanine, the CDR3 has 14 residues. Sequencing covers 33 bases of the CDR3, shown here with the frame starting at base 1. Reading the germline V gene gives CDR1 MDHEN and CDR2 SYDVKM. V trim: 5 bases; J trim: 5 bases; unmatched bases: 7. In the case of this clone: Its antigen target is currently unknown. The read finishes 3 residues shy of the CDR3 end, and the germline J gene is used to complete it.

Beyond this particular receptor, the publication reports: The conclusions about the patient's CAR T cells were based on extensive analysis of only one subject.

The treatment or condition label corresponds to: autologous CTL019 cells: CD19 CAR with 4-1BB and CD3 zeta domains. The CD19 CAR incorporated TCR zeta and 4-1BB costimulatory signaling domains. T cells for CTL019 manufacturing were collected from peripheral blood by leukapheresis. The DNeasy Blood and Tissue Kit was used to extract genomic DNA from pre-infusion T cells, peripheral blood, or sorted post-infusion T cells. The immunoSEQ assay was used to perform TCR beta chain deep sequencing. On the authors' methods: Only productive TCR beta rearrangements were used to calculate clonotype frequencies. TCRdb took this table from immuneACCESS and kept in-frame rearrangements with V and J called. Such tables lack part of the clones; where checked against another copy, unresolved V genes explain under half of the gap, and the rest is unexplained. D and trimming were read from the DNA, whereas the V and J calls and clone size are those reported in that table. The table held for this sample gives more than 25,000 clones. The ten top clones hold about 2% of the sample.

The chain employs TRBV28 and TRBJ1-1; 8 bases in the junction line up with TRBD1. The receptor's source is a man between 65 and 85 years old with chronic lymphocytic leukemia. Sequencing was performed on CD8- CAR+ T cells sorted from cultured blood T cells, taken for CD19 CAR T cell therapy. In light of the paper, this sample's cell subset or site label describes: CD8-negative CAR-positive T cells from the infusion product. The CDR3 reads CASSHGQGGTEAFF. Partial CDR3 DNA: TGTGCCAGCAGTCATGGACAGGGTGGAACTGAA. With the portions outside the CDR3 filled from the reference TRBV28 and TRBJ1-1 genes, the complete variable region becomes DVKVTQSSRYLVKRTGEKVFLECVQDMDHENMFWYRQDPGLGLRLIYFSYDVKMKEKGDIPEGYSVSREKKERFSLILESASTNQTSMYLCASSHGQGGTEAFFGQGTRLTVV.